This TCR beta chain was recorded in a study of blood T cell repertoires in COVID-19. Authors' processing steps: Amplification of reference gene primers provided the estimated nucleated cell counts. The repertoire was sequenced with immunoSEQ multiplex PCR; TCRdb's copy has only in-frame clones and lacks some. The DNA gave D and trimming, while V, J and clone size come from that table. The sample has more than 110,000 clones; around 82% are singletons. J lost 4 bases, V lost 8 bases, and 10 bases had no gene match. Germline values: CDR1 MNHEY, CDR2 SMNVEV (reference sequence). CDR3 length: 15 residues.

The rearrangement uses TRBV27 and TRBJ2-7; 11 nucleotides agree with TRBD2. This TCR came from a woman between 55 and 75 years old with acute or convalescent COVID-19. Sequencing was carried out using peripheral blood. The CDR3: CASSLLAGGPYEQYF. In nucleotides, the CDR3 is TGTGCCAGCTCACTTCTAGCGGGAGGTCCTTACGAGCAGTACTTC.